Each of the 18 T cell receptor beta chains below was sequenced from the same sample in a study of T cell repertoires in cytomegalovirus infection. TCRdb re-called the reads with MiXCR, one entry per CDR3 protein. The repertoire has approximately 470,000 distinct CDR3 sequences, about 42% of them found once; the top ten carry 35% to 50%. These receptors' targets are unknown. Source: cultured PBMCs, taken from culture after CMV antigen stimulation. These receptor sequences come from a human donor in good health (CMV status not recorded). Some clones in this sample may be carry-over from other donors' samples.

This chain connects TRBV7-4 to TRBJ2-7; D is uncertain. Germline CDR1 and CDR2: SGHVT and SQSDAQ. CDR3 length: 15 residues. The V gene lost 5 bases and the J gene lost 1 base, with 15 bases spanning the gap. CDR3 sequence: CASSPRGGASYEQYF. The CDR3 DNA is TGTGCCAGCAGCCCCCGAGGTGGAGCGTCCTACGAGCAGTACTTC.

The chain employs TRBV4-1 and TRBJ1-3, with a weak D call TRBD1 (5 bases). The CDR3 totals 18 residues. CDR1 MGHRA and CDR2 YSYEKL come from the germline V gene. V lost 4 bases and J 4 bases, leaving 23 bases between the germline ends. CDR3 sequence (DNA): TGCGCCAGCAGCCTCGCCGCTGGGGCAGGAGGGTGGGGAAACACCATATATTTT. It translates to CASSLAAGAGGWGNTIYF.

This clonotype was counted ten times or more. V and J are TRBV2 and TRBJ2-5; no definite D call. The V end lost 5 bases, the J end lost 1 base, and 14 bases lay between the germline ends. Germline CDR1 reads SNHLY; CDR2 reads FYNNEI. The CDR3 loop spans 15 amino acids. CDR3 DNA: TGTGCCAGCAGTTCAACCCGGGCCAGCCAAGAGACCCAGTACTTC. Its protein product is CASSSTRASQETQYF.

The CDR3 here is CASSLTQEASGNTIYF. CDR3 coding DNA: TGTGCCAGCAGCCTGACACAGGAGGCCTCTGGAAACACCATATATTTT. J is TRBJ1-3 and V is TRBV5-6; D is perhaps TRBD1 (5 bases). Trimming removed 4 bases from V and 0 bases from J, with 14 bases in between. The CDR3 has 16 amino acids. Per germline, CDR1 SGHDT and CDR2 YYEEEE.

This clonotype was detected a few times. The V call is TRBV2, the J call TRBJ1-2; 10 bases fit TRBD1. The CDR3 runs 14 residues. Germline assignment: CDR1 SNHLY and CDR2 FYNNEI. The V segment lost 4 bases and the J segment 2 bases; nucleotides outside the gene matches: 1. The CDR3 loop is CASSGTGGNYGYTF. The CDR3 nucleotides read TGTGCCAGCAGTGGGACAGGGGGGAACTATGGCTACACCTTC.

This clonotype was seen a few times. The rearrangement links TRBV10-3 to TRBJ2-5; D tentatively reads TRBD1 or TRBD2 (5 bases each). Trimming stripped 0 bases from V and 5 bases from J, with 10 bases between. CDR3 length: 14 residues. Per germline, CDR1 ENHRY and CDR2 SYGVKD. Here the CDR3 DNA reads TGTGCCATCAGTGAGTCTGGGGGTGGTGAGACCCAGTACTTC. Translation: CAISESGGGETQYF.

V gene TRBV11-2 combines with J gene TRBJ1-1; D is uncertain. The V gene lost 2 bases and the J gene lost 5 bases, with 9 bases spanning the gap. This CDR3 has 13 residues. CDR1 is SGHAT, CDR2 FQNNGV, per germline. CDR3 bases: TGTGCCAGCAGCTTACAGCTGGGTACTGAAGCTTTCTTT. Its protein product is CASSLQLGTEAFF.

This chain uses TRBV6-1 with TRBJ2-7; D unresolved. The V end lost 0 bases, the J end lost 2 bases, and 5 bases lay between the germline ends. This CDR3 is built from 13 residues. CDR1 and CDR2 from the germline V gene are MNHNS and SASEGT. CDR3 protein: CASSEARPYEQYF. The DNA of the CDR3 is TGTGCCAGCAGTGAAGCCCGCCCCTACGAGCAGTACTTC.

This clonotype appeared a few times. This chain joins TRBV7-8 and TRBJ1-5; D is unresolved. CDR1 is SGHVS and CDR2 is FQNEAQ in the germline V gene. The V gene lost 4 bases and the J gene lost 14 bases, with 15 bases spanning the gap. The CDR3 runs to 12 residues. CDR3 loop: CASSSPGMAKHF. CDR3 in DNA: TGTGCCAGCAGCTCCCCCGGCATGGCCAAGCATTTT. The whole variable domain, filled in from reference TRBV7-8 and TRBJ1-5, reads GAGVSQSPRYKVAKRGQDVALRCDPISGHVSLFWYQQALGQGPEFLTYFQNEAQLDKSGLPSDRFFAERPEGSVSTLKIQRTQQEDSAVYLCASSSPGMAKHFGDGTRLSIL.

This clonotype was observed a few times. The chain is built from TRBV7-9 and TRBJ2-5, with D perhaps TRBD1 (6 bases). V shed 4 bases and J shed 2 bases, with 20 bases lying between them. CDR1 SEHNR and CDR2 FQNEAQ come from the germline V gene (reference sequence). The CDR3 is 17 residues long. CDR3 DNA: TGTGCCAGCAGCTCTACAGGGACGCCTCCGCTACAAGAGACCCAGTACTTC. It is translated as CASSSTGTPPLQETQYF.

This clonotype was seen only a few times. This chain links TRBV19 with TRBJ2-1; D unresolved. The CDR3 sequence is 13 residues long. Germline V gene lookup returns CDR1 LNHDA and CDR2 SQIVND (reference sequence). Trimming removed 3 bases at V and 8 bases at J, with 11 bases between. The CDR3 DNA follows: TGTGCCAGTAGTATCTCTGGGGTCTATGAGCAGTTCTTC. Translating gives CASSISGVYEQFF.

The chain links TRBV7-2 to TRBJ1-1; D perhaps matches TRBD1 (5 bases). This CDR3 has 13 residues. Trimming shortened V by 2 bases and J by 6 bases, and 10 bases separated the two germline ends. Germline assignment: CDR1 SGHTA and CDR2 FQGNSA. CDR3 DNA: TGTGCCAGCAGCTTAATCGGGGACGCTGAAGCTTTCTTT. Protein sequence: CASSLIGDAEAFF.

This clonotype was found many times. The chain couples TRBV7-2 to TRBJ1-4; maybe TRBD1 (5 bases). Per germline, CDR1 SGHTA and CDR2 FQGNSA. Trimming removed 5 bases at V and 2 bases at J, with 15 bases between. The CDR3 extends over 16 amino acids. Written as DNA, the CDR3 is TGTGCCAGCAGCCTGCTTGGGGGTCTCACTAATGAAAAACTGTTTTTT. The encoded protein is CASSLLGGLTNEKLFF. The complete variable domain, with remaining parts taken from reference TRBV7-2 and TRBJ1-4, reads GAGVSQSPSNKVTEKGKDVELRCDPISGHTALYWYRQSLGQGLEFLIYFQGNSAPDKSGLPSDRFSAERTGGSVSTLTIQRTQQEDSAVYLCASSLLGGLTNEKLFFGSGTQLSVL.

This clonotype was counted between two and nine times. V and J are TRBV27 and TRBJ2-3; TRBD2 aligns across 10 bases. Germline CDR1 reads MNHEY; CDR2 reads SMNVEV (reference sequence). V trimming: 2 bases; J trimming: 1 base; junction bases outside the gene matches: 3. The CDR3 has 16 amino acids. The CDR3 loop reads CASSLLAGERTDTQYF. The CDR3 coding sequence is TGTGCCAGCAGTTTACTAGCGGGGGAGCGCACAGATACGCAGTATTTT.

This clonotype was found once. The chain recombines TRBV7-8 with TRBJ1-2; no clear D. The CDR3 consists of 16 residues. With 1 base removed from V and 2 bases from J, the gap between germline ends came to 14 bases. CDR1 is SGHVS and CDR2 is FQNEAQ in the germline V gene. CDR3 DNA: TGTGCCAGCAGCTTAGTAACGACCGGCCGAAACTATGGCTACACCTTC. Residues: CASSLVTTGRNYGYTF.

This chain uses TRBV10-3 with TRBJ1-2; no clear D. From germline, CDR1 is ENHRY and CDR2 SYGVKD. This CDR3 is built from 12 residues. Trimming stripped 0 bases from V and 8 bases from J, with 7 bases between. CDR3 loop: CAISESGRGYTF. CDR3 nucleotide sequence: TGTGCCATCAGTGAGTCCGGTAGGGGCTACACCTTC.

The J gene is TRBJ2-7, the V gene TRBV27; D not resolved. Germline V CDR1 and CDR2: MNHEY, SMNVEV (reference sequence). Trimming removed 6 bases from V and 3 bases from J, with 15 bases in between. The CDR3 totals 14 residues. CDR3 DNA: TGTGCCAGCAGACCCCGGGCTGGTCACTACGAGCAGTACTTC. Encoded protein: CASRPRAGHYEQYF.

The chain employs TRBV7-8 and TRBJ2-1; D not resolved. This CDR3 has 11 amino acids. Trimming removed 6 bases from V and 9 bases from J, with 9 bases in between. The germline gives CDR1 SGHVS, CDR2 FQNEAQ. CDR3 sequence (DNA): TGTGCCAGCAGGAGGCTGGGTGAGCAGTTCTTC. Encoded protein: CASRRLGEQFF.